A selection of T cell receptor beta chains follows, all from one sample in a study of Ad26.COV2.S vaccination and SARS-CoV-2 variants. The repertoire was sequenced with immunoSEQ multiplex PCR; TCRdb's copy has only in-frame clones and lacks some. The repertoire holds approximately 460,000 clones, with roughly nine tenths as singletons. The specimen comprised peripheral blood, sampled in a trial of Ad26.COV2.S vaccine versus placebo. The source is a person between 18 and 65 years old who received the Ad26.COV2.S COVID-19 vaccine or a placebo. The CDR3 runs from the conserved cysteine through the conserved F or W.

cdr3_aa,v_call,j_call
CASSYGGTGELFF,TRBV6-6,TRBJ2-2
CASSQTAGGNQPQHF,TRBV3-1/TRBV3-2,TRBJ1-5
CASRHTRGQRRQPQHF,TRBV19,TRBJ1-5
CASSILADYNEQFF,TRBV19,TRBJ2-1
CASSLSHRRLYNSPLHF,TRBV27,TRBJ1-6
CATSRTSTRTDTQYF,TRBV15,TRBJ2-3
CASSLAGSQQLYGYTF,TRBV5-4,TRBJ1-2
CASSQPPSLNTEAFF,TRBV4-2,TRBJ1-1
CATSRGPPGADNQPQHF,TRBV15,TRBJ1-5
CASRHTGVVNGYTF,TRBV7-2,TRBJ1-2
CASSPGELAGSPAEQFF,TRBV6-6,TRBJ2-1
CASSIRRGGSGNTIYF,TRBV19,TRBJ1-3
CASSLSRGAGYGYTF,TRBV7-2,TRBJ1-2
CASSHRGGGTEAFF,TRBV14,TRBJ1-1
CASKDTGQYYNEQFF,TRBV28,TRBJ2-1
CASSPGLAGPDEQFF,TRBV27,TRBJ2-1
CASSLGGNAGNTIYF,TRBV7-2,TRBJ1-3
CSVEWGDRSLGKLFF,TRBV29-1,TRBJ1-4
CASSLSYGNTIYF,TRBV27,TRBJ1-3
CASSLFVAENNEQFF,TRBV27,TRBJ2-1
CASRGGSSSEKLFF,TRBV4-1,TRBJ1-4
CSITISGANVLTF,TRBV29-1,TRBJ2-6
CASSWINTEAFF,TRBV6-2/TRBV6-3,TRBJ1-1
CASSQGSAASAEAFF,TRBV3-1/TRBV3-2,TRBJ1-1
CASRFGTQNQPQHF,TRBV2,TRBJ1-5
CASSGGQGYREQYF,TRBV5-5,TRBJ2-7
CASSFRQAPDTQYF,TRBV7-2,TRBJ2-3
CASSQTTGVEAFF,TRBV6-2/TRBV6-3,TRBJ1-1
CASSYAFRALNTEAFF,TRBV6-5,TRBJ1-1
CASSPSHSGTADSTNEKLFF,TRBV14,TRBJ1-4
CASASLGDEQFF,TRBV5-1,TRBJ2-1
CASSSGEQFF,TRBV7-9,TRBJ2-1
CSVVSGNTIYF,TRBV29-1,TRBJ1-3
CASSAGITNYGYTF,TRBV7-8,TRBJ1-2
CASSQAHRGNEQFF,TRBV4-2,TRBJ2-1
CASSLRKWTEAFF,TRBV7-2,TRBJ1-1
CASSLLKHRGNEQFF,TRBV11-2,TRBJ2-1
CASSQRGTWNSPLHF,TRBV14,TRBJ1-6
CASKGTSAGNTIYF,TRBV2,TRBJ1-3
CASSFPVIRNEQFF,TRBV28,TRBJ2-1
CASSPLLAGGGLNYGYTF,TRBV18,TRBJ1-2
CASSPAPWDTQYF,TRBV27,TRBJ2-3
CASSLVGGITGELFF,TRBV28,TRBJ2-2
CASSSTGWDTGELFF,TRBV27,TRBJ2-2
CASRGPVIHEQYF,TRBV6-5,TRBJ2-7
CASSGGGTRGRYEQYF,TRBV6-2/TRBV6-3,TRBJ2-7
CASSTRDGHGSYEQYF,TRBV19,TRBJ2-7
CATSSTGGTEQYF,TRBV15,TRBJ2-7
CASSPGTGGHYGYTF,TRBV5-1,TRBJ1-2
CASSSFGLADNEQFF,TRBV6-5,TRBJ2-1
CASSYGQGNYGYTF,TRBV6-6,TRBJ1-2
CASSLQKGNYGYTF,TRBV27,TRBJ1-2
CASSPPDRFPEAFF,TRBV18,TRBJ1-1
CASSRLFNQEAFF,TRBV12-3/TRBV12-4,TRBJ1-1
CASSFDRRAGELFF,TRBV11-3,TRBJ2-2
CASSPQTGDYSTDTQYF,TRBV18,TRBJ2-3
CASRKDRGLSGNSPLHF,TRBV27,TRBJ1-6